This TCR beta chain appears in the sequencing data of a study of Graves' ophthalmopathy and Graves' hyperthyroidism. CDR1 and CDR2 from the germline V gene are SGHTA and FQGNSA. J lost 3 bases, V lost 6 bases, and 20 bases had no gene match. The CDR3 is made up of 18 amino acids. Amplification of TCR beta CDR3 regions used RNA transcripts. RT-PCR in the first round used HTBI primers; a second-round multiplex PCR followed. TCRdb passed the multiplex PCR reads through MiXCR, listing each CDR3 protein once. This sample has about 1.1 million distinct CDR3 sequences, with about 38% found just once. This receptor was obtained from an adult man with Graves' hyperthyroidism. This chain connects TRBV7-2 to TRBJ2-7; 7 nucleotides align to TRBD1. The source material was peripheral blood or thyroid tissue (not recorded which). The CDR3: CASRFPGDRPLYSYEQYF. CDR3 DNA: TGTGCCAGCAGATTTCCCGGGGACAGACCTCTTTATAGCTACGAGCAGTACTTC.